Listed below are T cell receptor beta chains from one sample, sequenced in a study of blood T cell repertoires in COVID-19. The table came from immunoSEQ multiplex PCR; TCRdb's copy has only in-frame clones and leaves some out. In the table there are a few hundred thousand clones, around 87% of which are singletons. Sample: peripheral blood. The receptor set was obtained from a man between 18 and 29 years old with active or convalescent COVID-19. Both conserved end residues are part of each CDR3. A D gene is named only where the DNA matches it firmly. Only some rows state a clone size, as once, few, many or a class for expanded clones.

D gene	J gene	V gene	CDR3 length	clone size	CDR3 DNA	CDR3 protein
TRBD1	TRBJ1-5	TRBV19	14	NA	TGTGCCAGTAGTACGAACAGGGGGAATCAGCCCCAGCATTTT	CASSTNRGNQPQHF
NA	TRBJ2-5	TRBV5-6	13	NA	TGTGCCAGCAGCTCACTTTCCTCAGAGACCCAGTACTTC	CASSSLSSETQYF
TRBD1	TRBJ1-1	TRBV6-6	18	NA	TGTGCCAGCAGTCCACCCCAGGGGGCACGAACAATGAACACTGAAGCTTTCTTT	CASSPPQGARTMNTEAFF
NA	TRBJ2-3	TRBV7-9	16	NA	TGTGCCAGCAGCTTAGATACTAGCCCTAGCACAGATACGCAGTATTTT	CASSLDTSPSTDTQYF
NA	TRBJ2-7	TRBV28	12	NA	TGTGCCAGCAGTCTTAGCGGCTACGAGCAGTACTTC	CASSLSGYEQYF
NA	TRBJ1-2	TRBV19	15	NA	TGTGCCAGTAGCTTAACAGGTTTCTCTCTGTATGGCTACACCTTC	CASSLTGFSLYGYTF
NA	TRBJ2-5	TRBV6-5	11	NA	TGTGCCAGCAGTACCCAGGGGACCCAGTACTTC	CASSTQGTQYF
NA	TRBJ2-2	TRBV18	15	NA	TGTGCCAGCTCACCGCGGACAGCCAACACCGGGGAGCTGTTTTTT	CASSPRTANTGELFF
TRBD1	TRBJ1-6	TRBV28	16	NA	TGTGCCAGCAGGTTAAAGACAGGGGCTTATAATTCACCCCTCCACTTT	CASRLKTGAYNSPLHF
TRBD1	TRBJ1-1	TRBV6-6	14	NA	TGTGCCAGCAGTTACTCTACAGGGGAAAGTGTAACTTTCTTT	CASSYSTGESVTFF
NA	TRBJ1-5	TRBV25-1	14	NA	TGTGCCAGCAGTGGACCCGGAGACAGACAGCCCCAGCATTTT	CASSGPGDRQPQHF
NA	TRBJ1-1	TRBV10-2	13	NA	TGCGCCAGCAATTTACAGGGGAACACTGAAGCTTTCTTT	CASNLQGNTEAFF
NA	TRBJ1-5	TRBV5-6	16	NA	TGTGCCAGCAGCTTCCTGAGGGGGGGTAGCAATCAGCCCCAGCATTTT	CASSFLRGGSNQPQHF
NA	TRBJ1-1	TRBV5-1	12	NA	TGCGCCAGCAGACAGGGCATCACTGAAGCTTTCTTT	CASRQGITEAFF
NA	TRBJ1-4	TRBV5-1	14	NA	TGCGCCAGCAGCTTGGCAGGGGCCCAGGAAAAACTGTTTTTT	CASSLAGAQEKLFF
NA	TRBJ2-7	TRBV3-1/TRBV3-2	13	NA	TGTGCCAGCAGCCGGGGCGGGATAGGGAAGCAGTACTTC	CASSRGGIGKQYF
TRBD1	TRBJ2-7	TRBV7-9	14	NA	TGTGCCAGCAGCCGAGTGCAGGGGGCCTCCGAGCAGTACTTC	CASSRVQGASEQYF
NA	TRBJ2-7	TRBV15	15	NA	TGTGCCACCAGCTCAATAGGGGGGGGAGATTACGAGCAGTACTTC	CATSSIGGGDYEQYF
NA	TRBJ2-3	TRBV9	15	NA	TGTGCCAGCAGCGTAGCTTCTAGCGGCACAGATACGCAGTATTTT	CASSVASSGTDTQYF
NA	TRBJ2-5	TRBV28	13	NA	TGTGCCAGCAGCTTCACTAGTGCAGAGACCCAGTACTTC	CASSFTSAETQYF
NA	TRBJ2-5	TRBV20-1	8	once	TGCAGTGCGCAGGGGAAGTACTTC	CSAQGKYF
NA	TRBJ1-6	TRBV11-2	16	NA	TGTGCCAGCAGCTTAGATCAGGGTTTGGTTAATTCACCCCTCCACTTT	CASSLDQGLVNSPLHF
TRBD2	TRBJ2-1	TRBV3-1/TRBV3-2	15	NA	TGTGCCAGCAGCCACGCCGGGACTAGCTCTGATGAGCAGTTCTTC	CASSHAGTSSDEQFF
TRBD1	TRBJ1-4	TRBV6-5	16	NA	TGTGCCAGCAGATACGGGACAGGGGTTGGTAATGAAAAACTGTTTTTT	CASRYGTGVGNEKLFF
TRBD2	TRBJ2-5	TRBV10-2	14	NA	TGCGCCAGCAGTGAGACGCGGGAGGGAGTGACCCAGTACTTC	CASSETREGVTQYF
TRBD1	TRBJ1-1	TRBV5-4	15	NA	TGTGCCAGCAGTCCCCAGACAGGGAAGAACACTGAAGCTTTCTTT	CASSPQTGKNTEAFF
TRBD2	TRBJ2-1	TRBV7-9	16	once	TGTGCCAGCAGCACCCCTCCGCGCGGGAGGACGAATGAGCAGTTCTTC	CASSTPPRGRTNEQFF
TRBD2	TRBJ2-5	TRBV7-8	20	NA	TGTGCCAGCAGCTTAGCGCATGGGAGGCTAGCGGGGGGGTACAGGGAGACCCAGTACTTC	CASSLAHGRLAGGYRETQYF
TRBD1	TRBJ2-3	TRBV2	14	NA	TGTGCCAGCAAGGAGAACAGGGGAACAGATACGCAGTATTTT	CASKENRGTDTQYF
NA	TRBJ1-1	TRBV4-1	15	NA	TGCGCCAGCAGCCAAGATCCGGGACTGGGGGTAGCAGCTTTCTTT	CASSQDPGLGVAAFF
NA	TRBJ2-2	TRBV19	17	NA	TGTGCCAGTAGTATAGATCCTCTTATCCCGAACACCGGGGAGCTGTTTTTT	CASSIDPLIPNTGELFF
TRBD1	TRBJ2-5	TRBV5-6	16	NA	TGTGCCAGCAGCCCGACAGGGTTCAGGAACCAAGAGACCCAGTACTTC	CASSPTGFRNQETQYF
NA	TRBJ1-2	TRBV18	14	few	TGTGCCAGCTCACCCGGACAGTCAACCTATGGCTACACCTTC	CASSPGQSTYGYTF
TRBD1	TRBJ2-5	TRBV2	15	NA	TGTGCCAGCAGTGACGGCAGGGGGCGCGGAGAGACCCAGTACTTC	CASSDGRGRGETQYF
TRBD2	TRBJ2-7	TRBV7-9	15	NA	TGTGCCAGCAGCCTCGATCTAGCGGGAGGCCTCGAGCAGTACTTC	CASSLDLAGGLEQYF
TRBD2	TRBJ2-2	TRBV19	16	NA	TGTGCCAGTAGTGAGGGACTAGCGGGGGACACCGGGGAGCTGTTTTTT	CASSEGLAGDTGELFF
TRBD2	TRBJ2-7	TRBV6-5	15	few	TGTGCCAGCAGTTATGGGAGGGAAAGAACCTACGAGCAGTACTTC	CASSYGRERTYEQYF
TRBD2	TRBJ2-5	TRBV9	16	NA	TGTGCCAGCAGCCTCGGGGGACTAGCCGCTCAAGAGACCCAGTACTTC	CASSLGGLAAQETQYF
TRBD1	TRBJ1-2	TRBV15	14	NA	TGTGCCACCCGACGACAGGGCGAGACCTATGGCTACACCTTC	CATRRQGETYGYTF
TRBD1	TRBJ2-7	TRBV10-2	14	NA	TGCGCCAGCAAGTTAGGACAGGGGGTGTACGAGCAGTACTTC	CASKLGQGVYEQYF
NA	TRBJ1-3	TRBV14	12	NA	TGTGCCAGCAGCCTACAGAGAAACACCATATATTTT	CASSLQRNTIYF
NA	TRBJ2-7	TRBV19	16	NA	TGTGCCAGTAGTAGGGGACGGGACTCGATATCCTACGAGCAGTACTTC	CASSRGRDSISYEQYF
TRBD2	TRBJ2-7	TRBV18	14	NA	TGTGCCAGCTCGCCCGCGGGAGGCTCCTACGAGCAGTACTTC	CASSPAGGSYEQYF
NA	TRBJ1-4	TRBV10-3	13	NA	TGTGCCATCAGTGCTAATCCCAATGAAAAACTGTTTTTT	CAISANPNEKLFF
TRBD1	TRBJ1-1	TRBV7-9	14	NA	TGTGCCAGCAGCTCGGGACAGGGGAACACTGAAGCTTTCTTT	CASSSGQGNTEAFF
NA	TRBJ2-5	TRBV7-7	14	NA	TGTGCCAGCAGCCCCAGTGGCCACCAAGAGACCCAGTACTTC	CASSPSGHQETQYF
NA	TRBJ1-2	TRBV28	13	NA	TGTGCCAGCAGCCGCCGACAGGTGTATGGCTACACCTTC	CASSRRQVYGYTF
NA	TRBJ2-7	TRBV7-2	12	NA	TGTGCCAGCAGCTCCCAGGGCCTCGAGCAGTACTTC	CASSSQGLEQYF
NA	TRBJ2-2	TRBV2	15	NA	TGTGCCAGCAAAAGTAGGCGGACGAACACCGGGGAGCTGTTTTTT	CASKSRRTNTGELFF
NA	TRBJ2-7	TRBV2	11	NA	TGTGCCAGCAGCCCTAGCTACGAGCAGTACTTC	CASSPSYEQYF
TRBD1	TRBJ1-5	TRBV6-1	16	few	TGTGCCAGCAGTAAAGGACAGGGGTTCCGCAATCAGCCCCAGCATTTT	CASSKGQGFRNQPQHF
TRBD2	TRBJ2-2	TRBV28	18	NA	TGTGCCAGCAGTTGGGGACTAGCGGGAGCGGTTAACGCCGGGGAGCTGTTTTTT	CASSWGLAGAVNAGELFF
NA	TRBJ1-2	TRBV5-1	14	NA	TGCGCCAGCAGCCCTGACGACAGGAACTATGGCTACACCTTC	CASSPDDRNYGYTF
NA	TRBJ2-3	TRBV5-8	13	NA	TGTGCCAGCAGCTTGGACTCCACAGATACGCAGTATTTT	CASSLDSTDTQYF